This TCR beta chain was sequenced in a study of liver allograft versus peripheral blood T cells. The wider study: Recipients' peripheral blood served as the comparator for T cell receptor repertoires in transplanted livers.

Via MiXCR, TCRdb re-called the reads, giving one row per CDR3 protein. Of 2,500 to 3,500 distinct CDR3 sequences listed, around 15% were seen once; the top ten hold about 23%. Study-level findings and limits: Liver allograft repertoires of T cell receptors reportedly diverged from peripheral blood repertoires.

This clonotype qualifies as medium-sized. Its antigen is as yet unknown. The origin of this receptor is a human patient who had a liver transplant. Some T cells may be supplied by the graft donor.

The chain's CDR3 is CSVEGTGGRYEQYF. The CDR3 nucleotides are TGCAGCGTTGAAGGGACAGGGGGCCGCTACGAGCAGTACTTC. The V and J genes are TRBV29-1 and TRBJ2-7; 11 bases align to TRBD1. Germline trimming cut 1 base from V and 3 bases from J; bases unmatched to any gene: 2. The CDR3 covers 14 residues. CDR1 and CDR2 from the germline V gene are SQVTM and ANQGSEA.